This paragraph covers one T cell receptor (beta chain) sequence. The data derive from a study of cytomegalovirus exposure and HLA in healthy donors. Germline V gene lookup returns CDR1 LNHDA and CDR2 SQIVND (reference sequence). This CDR3 region has 14 residues. Trimming left V 4 bases short and J 0 bases short, with 7 bases between. PCR primers comprised 60 Vbeta and 13 Jbeta primers. Clones were read by immunoSEQ multiplex PCR, and TCRdb kept only the in-frame ones, dropping some. The data include 140,000 to 150,000 clones; the top ten clones carry 0.8% to 1%. The sequenced sample consisted of PBMCs. This TCR was recovered from a male donor in good health and CMV-seronegative. This chain joins TRBV19 and TRBJ2-1; possible D gene TRBD2, 5 bases. The CDR3 loop reads CASSSGLSYNEQFF. The CDR3 region has the DNA TGTGCCAGTAGTAGCGGGCTCTCCTACAATGAGCAGTTCTTC.